The 20 T cell receptor beta chains presented below share a single source sample, sequenced in a study of OX40 agonist ivuxolimab in advanced cancers. The library was obtained by the immunoSEQ multiplex PCR assay. This immuneACCESS table, as held by TCRdb, lists in-frame sequences with V and J called but not all clones. Of the missing ones, under half trace to an unresolved V gene in checked studies; the others have no known cause. The sample table shows 90,000 to 100,000 clones, and about four fifths are seen once. About 1.5% of the sample lies in the top ten. Specimen: CD4+ or CD8+ T cells sorted from blood, collected in a trial of the OX40 agonist ivuxolimab. The receptors stem from an adult with an advanced solid tumor such as melanoma, head and neck, liver or kidney cancer.

The chain combines TRBV25-1 with TRBJ2-5; tentative D call: TRBD1 (6 bases). V was cut by 4 bases and J by 1 base, with 13 bases left in between. The V gene's germline CDR1 is MGHDK and CDR2 SYGVNS. The CDR3 has 15 amino acids. Here the CDR3 reads CASSAPRGAQETQYF. The CDR3 region has the DNA TGTGCCAGCAGTGCCCCCAGGGGAGCCCAAGAGACCCAGTACTTC.

This chain joins TRBV6-6 and TRBJ2-7, with unresolved D. Trimming stripped 5 bases from V and 2 bases from J, with 10 bases between. There are 13 residues in the CDR3. The V gene's germline CDR1 is MNHNY and CDR2 SVGAGI (reference sequence). In DNA, the CDR3 is TGTGCCAGCAGTAGACCCAGAGCCTACGAGCAGTACTTC. Its protein is CASSRPRAYEQYF.

This clone was seen once. This chain joins TRBV19 and TRBJ1-4; tentatively, D is TRBD1 (5 bases). The V and J ends lost 10 bases and 2 bases respectively, with 20 bases between them. This CDR3 comprises 16 residues. CDR1 LNHDA and CDR2 SQIVND come from the germline V gene (reference sequence). The CDR3 region has the DNA TGTGCCATTACCCCAGGGTGGGGCTTGACTAATGAAAAACTGTTTTTT. Translating gives CAITPGWGLTNEKLFF. Combining the CDR3 with reference TRBV19 and TRBJ1-4 gives the whole variable domain DGGITQSPKYLFRKEGQNVTLSCEQNLNHDAMYWYRQDPGQGLRLIYYSQIVNDFQKGDIAEGYSVSREKKESFPLTVTSAQKNPTAFYLCAITPGWGLTNEKLFFGSGTQLSVL.

The J gene is TRBJ1-1, the V gene TRBV4-2; TRBD1 agrees at 9 bases. CDR1 LGHNA and CDR2 YNFKEQ come from the germline V gene. The CDR3 is 14 residues long. Trimming at V came to 3 bases and at J to 7 bases, leaving 6 bases not matched to a gene. Written as DNA, the CDR3 is TGTGCCAGCAGCCAGGCAGACAGGGGGTATGAAGCTTTCTTT. Its protein product is CASSQADRGYEAFF.

This rearrangement joins TRBV11-2 to TRBJ2-6; possibly TRBD2 for D (6 bases). The ends were cut back, 0 bases at V and 4 bases at J, with 16 bases in the middle. Per the germline V gene, CDR1 is SGHAT and CDR2 is FQNNGV. The CDR3 contains 18 residues. In DNA form, the CDR3 reads TGTGCCAGCAGCTTAGATCGGAGGGGACGGGCCGGGGCCAACGTCCTGACTTTC. Translating it yields CASSLDRRGRAGANVLTF.

The rearrangement links TRBV7-2 to TRBJ1-2; no clear D. The ends were cut back, 1 base at V and 5 bases at J, with 17 bases in the middle. The germline V gene has CDR1 SGHTA and CDR2 FQGNSA. The CDR3 extends over 16 amino acids. The CDR3 is CASSLDFASREYGYTF. Here the CDR3 DNA reads TGTGCCAGCAGCTTAGATTTCGCGAGCCGAGAATATGGCTACACCTTC.

The table lists this clone with a few counts. The chain recombines TRBV4-2 with TRBJ1-2; D perhaps matches TRBD1 (5 bases). The V end lost 4 bases, the J end lost 0 bases, and 9 bases lay between the germline ends. The CDR3 length is 14 residues. CDR1 and CDR2 (germline): LGHNA, YNFKEQ. CDR3 bases: TGTGCCAGCAGCCCGGGGCCGACTAACTATGGCTACACCTTC. This translates into CASSPGPTNYGYTF.

This clone has a handful of counts. V and J are TRBV15 and TRBJ2-4; tentative D call: TRBD2 (7 bases). This CDR3 spans 13 amino acids. V shed 8 bases and J shed 4 bases, with 12 bases lying between them. The germline gives CDR1 LNHNV, CDR2 YYDKDF (reference sequence). The CDR3 here is CATGGGGKNIQYF. As DNA, the CDR3 is TGTGCCACCGGGGGGGGCGGTAAAAACATTCAGTACTTC.

This clone was seen more than once but under ten times. The chain employs TRBV18 and TRBJ2-6; D remains unclear. Germline V CDR1 and CDR2: KGHSH, LQKENI. The V gene lost 0 bases and the J gene lost 0 bases, with 6 bases spanning the gap. The CDR3 covers 16 residues. The CDR3 region has the DNA TGTGCCAGCTCACCACCGCAACTCTCTGGGGCCAACGTCCTGACTTTC. This encodes CASSPPQLSGANVLTF.

The V call is TRBV5-1, the J call TRBJ2-5; no firm D call. Trimming shortened V by 4 bases and J by 3 bases, and 10 bases separated the two germline ends. The CDR3 has 13 residues. Germline-derived CDR1 and CDR2 are SGHRS and YFSETQ. As DNA, the CDR3 is TGCGCCAGCAGCCAGATGCCCGAAGAGACCCAGTACTTC. Translating it yields CASSQMPEETQYF.

This chain connects TRBV10-3 to TRBJ1-2, with D uncertain. The CDR3 runs to 12 residues. Germline-derived CDR1 and CDR2 are ENHRY and SYGVKD. V lost 2 bases, J lost 8 bases, and 9 bases lay in between. The CDR3 region has the DNA TGTGCCATCAGTGAGAAAGGTACGGGCTACACCTTC. Its protein product is CAISEKGTGYTF.

This rearrangement joins TRBV7-2 to TRBJ2-3; no clear D gene. Per the germline V gene, CDR1 is SGHTA and CDR2 is FQGNSA. Trimming shortened V by 2 bases and J by 1 base, and 7 bases separated the two germline ends. This CDR3 has 14 amino acids. CDR3 in amino acids: CASSLNGRTDTQYF. CDR3 bases: TGTGCCAGCAGCTTAAACGGGCGCACAGATACGCAGTATTTT.

V and J are TRBV6-6 and TRBJ1-2, with unresolved D. The CDR3 consists of 14 residues. Trimming shortened V by 2 bases and J by 2 bases, and 9 bases separated the two germline ends. Germline loops: CDR1 MNHNY, CDR2 SVGAGI (reference sequence). CDR3 nucleotides: TGTGCCAGCAGTTACAGTGGGGTAAACTATGGCTACACCTTC. Residues: CASSYSGVNYGYTF.

The chain combines TRBV19 with TRBJ1-6; D may be TRBD1 (5 bases). Germline loops: CDR1 LNHDA, CDR2 SQIVND (reference sequence). Trimming took off 4 bases at V and 7 bases at J, with 11 bases between the two ends. CDR3 length: 14 amino acids. DNA of the CDR3: TGTGCCAGTAGTAGGGGCAGGGACAATTCACCCCTCCACTTT. Protein: CASSRGRDNSPLHF.

The genes are TRBV7-2 and TRBJ2-7, with TRBD1 matching over 8 bases. The CDR3 has 14 residues. The trim removed 4 bases at V and 3 bases at J, leaving 5 bases unmatched. Germline loops: CDR1 SGHTA, CDR2 FQGNSA. The CDR3 nucleotides read TGTGCCAGCAGCTCAGGGGGCAGGGGCTACGAGCAGTACTTC. It translates to CASSSGGRGYEQYF.

The chain is built from TRBV18 and TRBJ2-4; D call uncertain. V was pared by 3 bases and J by 1 base, with 4 bases between. The CDR3 contains 13 residues. CDR1 KGHSH and CDR2 LQKENI come from the germline V gene. CDR3 nucleotide sequence: TGTGCCAGCTCACCTGGGGCCAAAAACATTCAGTACTTC. Protein sequence: CASSPGAKNIQYF.

This rearrangement joins TRBV7-2 to TRBJ1-4, with TRBD1 matching 7 bases. The V gene's germline CDR1 is SGHTA and CDR2 FQGNSA. The CDR3 is 15 amino acids. V was pared by 0 bases and J by 10 bases, with 8 bases of the junction left unmatched. Here the CDR3 reads CASSLAERAGGKLFF. CDR3 in DNA: TGTGCCAGCAGCTTAGCGGAACGCGCAGGGGGAAAACTGTTTTTT.

The chain carries TRBV27 and TRBJ2-1, with 7 bases fitting TRBD2. Germline CDR1 reads MNHEY; CDR2 reads SMNVEV (reference sequence). CDR3 size: 15 residues. The J segment lost 6 bases and the V segment lost 6 bases, leaving 11 bases of the junction unmatched. CDR3 residues: CASSPNWGRANEQFF. CDR3 nucleotide sequence: TGTGCCAGCAGCCCAAATTGGGGGAGGGCCAATGAGCAGTTCTTC.

The CDR3 nucleotides read TGTGCCAGTAGTATAGAGGACAGGGCGGACGCGAACACCGGGGAGCTGTTTTTT. Its translation: CASSIEDRADANTGELFF. The chain is built from TRBV19 and TRBJ2-2; 8 nucleotides line up with TRBD1. V shed 0 bases and J 0 bases; nucleotides not matched to a gene: 6. This CDR3 has 18 amino acids. Germline V gene lookup returns CDR1 LNHDA and CDR2 SQIVND (reference sequence).

Turning to this clone: Its ends do not fully match the called genes, so a read error is possible. The V and J genes are TRBV19 and TRBJ1-5; D call uncertain. The CDR3 sequence is 13 residues long. Germline loops: CDR1 LNHDA, CDR2 SQIVND (reference sequence). The CDR3 region has the DNA TGTGCCAGTAGTATGTCTCGAGGTCAGTCCCAGCATTTT. Translating gives CASSMSRGQSQHF.